This T cell receptor beta chain appears in the sequencing data of a study of PD-1 blockade in classical Hodgkin lymphoma (TCRdb year 2020). Broadly, across the study: Nivolumab dosing was 3 mg/kg intravenously every 2 weeks, continuing until either disease progression or unacceptable toxicity. To define a peripheral blood immune signature of response to PD-1 blockade in classical Hodgkin lymphoma, the study combined TCR beta sequencing with CyTOF. Broader findings and caveats from the paper: A significant rise by C4D1 was seen in CD4+ but not CD8+ TCR diversity (p=0.0027 vs p=0.16), with the rise being most apparent in complete responders (p=0.02). Baseline TCR diversity was reported as lower in newly diagnosed patients than in healthy donors, and lower still in relapsed/refractory patients. Lower diversity was observed in patients in whom nivolumab was started less than 1 year after ASCT, and these patients were excluded from later analyses so that confounding by immune reconstitution would be avoided. The study was limited to a single clinical trial cohort, and causes of repertoire differences, possibly disease activity or prior therapy, remained undefined. Trial patients achieving complete response had baseline diversity similar to newly diagnosed patients, whereas partial responders and progressors had significantly lower diversity.

Genomic DNA was isolated using the Qiagen DNeasy kit from unsorted PBMCs as well as from negatively selected CD4+ and CD8+ fractions. TCR beta CDR3 regions were subjected to amplification by immunoSEQ multiplex PCR with primers that anneal to V and J segments. A synthetic immune receptor repertoire was used to minimize amplification bias, and any remaining bias was removed computationally after sequencing. Per the original workflow: Repertoire diversity was quantified as the Shannon entropy index using custom Python scripts. The unsorted, CD4+ and CD8+ repertoires were each analyzed separately, with the exception of combined analyses, where CD4+ and CD8+ sequences were merged in silico. Clonal expansion was defined as at least a 2-fold frequency increase after treatment relative to C1D1, with a pseudocount of 0.5 for undetected baseline clones. Clones with 0 or 1 copy at C1D1 were classified as singleton clones, and clones with 2 or more copies were classified as non-singleton clones. Clones expanded in unsorted samples were assigned a CD4+, CD8+ or unknown annotation through matching of protein sequences in sorted samples from the same patient. Wilcoxon tests on paired samples were used to test diversity changes from C1D1 to C4D1. Sourced from immuneACCESS, this table was stored by TCRdb with only in-frame sequences that have V and J called. A share of the clones is absent; for the studies checked, an unresolved V gene accounts for under half, and the remainder has no known explanation. V and J calls and clone size come straight from that table; D and trimming were deduced from the DNA. This sample lists 40,000 or so clones; about 89% were detected once. The ten top clones hold about 10% of the sample.

The time point label on this specimen signifies: cycle 1 day 1 (C1D1), immediately before nivolumab initiation. Every trial patient had relapsed following autologous stem cell transplantation, and prior brentuximab vedotin exposure was what differed among cohorts A, B and C. A total of approximately 51 patients with relapsed/refractory classical Hodgkin lymphoma made up the trial cohort, and each patient's best overall response was complete response, partial response or progressive disease. In the multi-cohort phase II CheckMate 205 trial, trial patients received single-agent nivolumab. Best overall response was determined by an independent review committee according to the 2007 International Working Group response criteria. Trial PBMCs were collected just before the start of nivolumab (C1D1) and during therapy at cycle 2 day 1 and cycle 4 day 1. After peripheral blood was drawn into 8 mL Vacutainer Cell Preparation Tubes, PBMCs were isolated by centrifugation and then cryopreserved.

Trimming removed 4 bases from V and 4 bases from J; the gene matches leave 6 bases unexplained. The germline V gene specifies ENHRY as CDR1 and SYGVKD as CDR2. Reading from cysteine to phenylalanine, the CDR3 counts 15 amino acids. The only DNA kept is the CDR3, 45 bases in frame from the first base. Regarding this clone: Its antigen specificity is not known. Base qualities are missing; no much larger clone stands one base away.

The chain was built from TRBV10-3 and TRBJ2-1, with 8 middle bases fitting TRBD2. Sample: peripheral blood mononuclear cells (PBMCs), taken at baseline. This clonotype originated in a human donor with classical Hodgkin lymphoma. CDR3 region: CAISATSGGYNEQFF. Read as DNA, the sequence is TGTGCCATCAGTGCTACTAGCGGTGGGTACAATGAGCAGTTCTTC.